This TCR beta chain was captured by sequencing in a study of control samples from healthy donors and cancer patients. Here immunoSEQ multiplex PCR was the method, and the copy in TCRdb shows in-frame clones only, minus some. This table holds approximately 90,000 clones, approximately 84% found once. The CDR3 runs to 14 residues. Trimming cost V 0 bases and J 2 bases, with 11 bases left between them. Germline V gene sequence: CDR1 GTSNPN, CDR2 SVGIG (reference sequence). The sequenced material came from PBMCs. This receptor was taken from a man between 65 and 79 years old with lung cancer. V and J are TRBV30 and TRBJ2-7, with D unresolved. Here the CDR3 DNA reads TGTGCCTGGAGTGTTGTTGGGCAGCCCTACGAGCAGTACTTC. Amino acids: CAWSVVGQPYEQYF.